These 9 T cell receptor beta chains were all obtained from the same sample, sequenced in a study of breast tumors, draining lymph nodes, adjacent tissues. Via MiXCR, TCRdb re-called the multiplex PCR reads, giving one row per CDR3 protein. The sample has some 85,000 distinct CDR3 sequences; approximately 28% are singletons. Axillary draining lymph nodes of breast cancer patients supplied the node samples. Material for sequencing was axillary lymph node tissue. The source of these receptors is a female donor with breast cancer. Some clones in this sample may be carry-over from other donors' samples.

The chain uses TRBV11-2 and TRBJ2-1; the D gene is possibly TRBD2 (6 bases). Trimming cost V 8 bases and J 0 bases, with 32 bases left between them. The CDR3 covers 21 residues. CDR1 is SGHAT and CDR2 is FQNNGV in the germline V gene. In nucleotides, the CDR3 is TGTGCCAGCCTGGACCCCGATCGGGCGCTGCGGGATACACGCTCCTACAATGAGCAGTTCTTC. Translation: CASLDPDRALRDTRSYNEQFF.

V and J are TRBV5-1 and TRBJ2-5; 7 positions match TRBD1. The V gene's germline CDR1 is SGHRS and CDR2 YFSETQ. V shed 0 bases, J shed 4 bases, and the junction held 0 bases outside the gene matches. CDR3 length: 13 residues. CDR3 loop: CASSLDRGETQYF. In nucleotides, the CDR3 is TGCGCCAGCAGCTTGGACAGGGGAGAGACCCAGTACTTC. The full variable domain, in which reference TRBV5-1 and TRBJ2-5 provide the parts outside the CDR3, is KAGVTQTPRYLIKTRGQQVTLSCSPISGHRSVSWYQQTPGQGLQFLFEYFSETQRNKGNFPGRFSGRQFSNSRSEMNVSTLELGDSALYLCASSLDRGETQYFGPGTRLLVL.

As for this clonotype: Given the absence of the conserved phenylalanine or tryptophan at the CDR3 end, a read error is likely. The chain has TRBV18 and TRBJ1-1; D is possibly TRBD1 (5 bases). This CDR3 has 14 amino acids. Trimming pared 3 bases from V and 3 bases from J, leaving 11 bases between. Germline loops: CDR1 KGHSH, CDR2 LQKENI. CDR3 region: CASSPGLGDTEAFL. The CDR3 nucleotides are TGTGCCAGCTCACCCGGACTGGGGGACACTGAAGCTTTCTTG.

In regard to this clonotype: This may arise from a read error, as a much more abundant clone is one base away. The chain uses TRBV27 and TRBJ2-7, with D hard to call. Trimming took 2 bases from V and 2 from J, leaving 10 bases between them. Germline V gene data show CDR1 as MNHEY and CDR2 as SMNVEV (reference sequence). The CDR3 loop spans 14 amino acids. The CDR3 protein is CASSLVPGPYEQYF. For the CDR3, the DNA is TGTGCCAGCAGTTTAGTTCCGGGCCCCTACGAGCAGTACTTC.

This clonotype was seen repeatedly, ten times or more. CDR3 sequence: CASSSWDRITDTQYF. In DNA, the CDR3 is TGTGCCAGCAGTAGTTGGGACAGAATCACAGATACGCAGTATTTT. The V call is TRBV6-1, the J call TRBJ2-3; 7 positions agree with TRBD1. Germline V CDR1 and CDR2: MNHNS, SASEGT. CDR3 size: 15 residues. With 5 bases clipped from V and 2 bases from J, the junction kept 7 bases outside the gene matches.

The chain links TRBV7-8 to TRBJ2-1; D unclear. Germline V gives CDR1 SGHVS, CDR2 FQNEAQ. V was trimmed by 9 bases and J by 2 bases, leaving 14 bases between them. The CDR3 consists of 14 residues. Written as DNA, the CDR3 is TGTGCCAGTACTGAAGGGTACCCCTACAATGAGCAGTTCTTC. It encodes CASTEGYPYNEQFF.

In regard to this clonotype: This may be a read error, as it is one base from a much larger clone. The CDR3 end shows no conserved phenylalanine or tryptophan, and so a read error is likely. The CDR3: CASSIPGGKTYNEQFS. The CDR3 DNA reads as TGTGCCAGTAGTATCCCCGGGGGGAAAACCTACAATGAGCAGTTCTCC. This rearrangement joins TRBV19 to TRBJ2-1; 7 nucleotides line up with TRBD2. With 3 bases clipped from V and 2 bases from J, the junction kept 7 bases outside the gene matches. CDR1 and CDR2 (germline): LNHDA, SQIVND (reference sequence). This CDR3 region has 16 residues.

CDR3 region: CASSLVRPNTEAFF. The CDR3 DNA reads as TGTGCCAGCAGCTTGGTGAGGCCGAACACTGAAGCTTTCTTT. The genes are TRBV5-5 and TRBJ1-1; no firm D call. The germline gives CDR1 SGHKS, CDR2 YYEKEE (reference sequence). CDR3 length: 14 residues. V lost 0 bases to trimming and J lost 1 base, with 7 bases between them.

Many counts were recorded for this clonotype. V gene TRBV6-1 combines with J gene TRBJ1-5; 10 bases align to TRBD1. Germline CDR1 is MNHNS and CDR2 is SASEGT. The CDR3 runs 14 residues. Losses at the gene ends were 1 base for V and 6 bases for J; bases not matched to a gene: 0. The CDR3 here is CASSEGTGGQPQHF. The CDR3 DNA reads as TGTGCCAGCAGTGAAGGGACAGGGGGTCAGCCCCAGCATTTT.